One sample yielded the 4 T cell receptor beta chains listed below, sequenced in a study of T cells after yellow fever vaccination. TCRdb fed the 5' RACE reads into MiXCR, producing one record per CDR3 protein. The sample has approximately 110,000 distinct CDR3 sequences; nearly 7.5% are singletons. Sample: CD4+ T cells sorted from PBMCs, taken less than 11 days after the first yellow fever vaccination. These receptors all come from a man between 18 and 35 years old who received the YFV17D yellow fever vaccine.

This clonotype was detected many times. V gene TRBV27 combines with J gene TRBJ2-5; tentatively, D is TRBD1 or TRBD2 (5 bases each). Germline V lookup: CDR1 MNHEY, CDR2 SMNVEV (reference sequence). Trimming took off 4 bases at V and 4 bases at J, with 16 bases between the two ends. This CDR3 has 15 residues. The CDR3 sequence: CASSWGTGYRETQYF. CDR3 coding DNA: TGTGCCAGCAGTTGGGGGACCGGCTATCGAGAGACCCAGTACTTC.

Many counts were recorded for this clonotype. J is TRBJ1-4 and V is TRBV12-3 or TRBV12-4; D is possibly TRBD1 (5 bases). The CDR3 sequence is 14 residues long. Trimming shortened V by 6 bases and J by 8 bases, and 16 bases separated the two germline ends. CDR3 nucleotides: TGTGCCAGCAGCGAGAGAGGGGAAGGAGAAAAACTGTTTTTT. Translation gives CASSERGEGEKLFF.

The chain couples TRBV2 to TRBJ1-2; 11 bases fit TRBD1. CDR1 and CDR2 from the germline V gene are SNHLY and FYNNEI. V was pared by 8 bases and J by 2 bases, with 10 bases of the junction left unmatched. The CDR3 runs 16 residues. This CDR3 reads CASGWTGGARNYGYTF. In DNA, the CDR3 is TGTGCCAGCGGATGGACAGGGGGCGCTCGAAACTATGGCTACACCTTC. The full variable domain, in which reference TRBV2 and TRBJ1-2 provide the parts outside the CDR3, is EPEVTQTPSHQVTQMGQEVILRCVPISNHLYFYWYRQILGQKVEFLVSFYNNEISEKSEIFDDQFSVERPDGSNFTLKIRSTKLEDSAMYFCASGWTGGARNYGYTFGSGTRLTVV.

This clonotype was seen at least ten times. The genes are TRBV18 and TRBJ1-3, with 7 bases matching TRBD1. Looked up from germline, CDR1 is KGHSH and CDR2 is LQKENI. The V and J ends lost 6 bases and 0 bases, in that order; junction bases with no gene match: 2. The CDR3 is 14 residues long. DNA for the CDR3: TGTGCCAGCTCCCGGGACAGCTCTGGAAACACCATATATTTT. The encoded protein is CASSRDSSGNTIYF.